This paragraph reports one TCR beta chain. RNA in amounts of about 0.5 to 1 ug was reverse transcribed with random hexamers. Via MiXCR, TCRdb re-called the immunoSEQ multiplex PCR reads, giving one row per CDR3 protein. This table holds some 110,000 distinct CDR3 sequences, roughly 93% found once. The V gene lost 2 bases and the J gene lost 6 bases, with 23 bases spanning the gap. The CDR3 is 17 amino acids. Germline V lookup: CDR1 MNHEY, CDR2 SMNVEV (reference sequence). This record comes from a study of CD8 T cells in Susac syndrome. The specimen was CD4+ T cells from PBMCs. The genes are TRBV27 and TRBJ2-7; a possible D gene is TRBD1 (6 bases). The source is a human donor with multiple sclerosis. The CDR3 DNA sequence: TGTGCCAGCAGTTTACATCGACAGGAAGGACCAGGGGCCGAGCAGTACTTC. This sequence encodes CASSLHRQEGPGAEQYF.